A selection of T cell receptor beta chains follows, all from one sample in a study of control samples from healthy donors and cancer patients. The method was immunoSEQ multiplex PCR; TCRdb's version includes in-frame clones alone and lacks a portion of them. This table lists approximately 190,000 clones. Sequencing used blood. Receptors originate from a woman in her thirties in good health. Each CDR3 is given with its conserved first and last residue. D genes are given only for firm matches.

v_call,d_call,j_call,cdr3_nt,cdr3_aa
TRBV18,.,TRBJ2-2,TGTGCCAGCTCACCGTACGACCCACTGAACACCGGGGAGCTGTTTTTT,CASSPYDPLNTGELFF
TRBV7-3,.,TRBJ2-1,TGTGCCAGCAGCGCTACAGGGAATGAGCAGTTCTTC,CASSATGNEQFF
TRBV12-3/TRBV12-4,.,TRBJ1-1,TGTGCCAGCAGTTTCGGCTTGGGGGCTGAAGCTTTCTTT,CASSFGLGAEAFF
TRBV11-3,TRBD1,TRBJ2-7,TGTGCCAGCAGCGAGCGACAGGGGCAGCAGTACTTC,CASSERQGQQYF
TRBV6-5,.,TRBJ2-6,TGTGCCAGCAGTAGACAGGACTCTGGGGCCAACGTCCTGACTTTC,CASSRQDSGANVLTF
TRBV7-9,TRBD1,TRBJ1-4,TGTGCCAGCAGCACAGGGGGCGCGACTAATGAAAAACTGTTTTTT,CASSTGGATNEKLFF
TRBV18,TRBD1,TRBJ1-1,TGTGCCAGCTCACAGGGGACAGTGAACACTGAAGCTTTCTTT,CASSQGTVNTEAFF
TRBV18,TRBD1,TRBJ1-1,TGTGCCAGCTCACCTCGTGAAACCGGGACAGTGAACACTGAAGCTTTCTTT,CASSPRETGTVNTEAFF
TRBV28,.,TRBJ1-2,TGTGCCAGTTTCTTGGGGGGTAATGGCTACACCTTC,CASFLGGNGYTF
TRBV7-6,.,TRBJ2-2,TGTGCCAGCAGCTTACCTTCAAACCCAAGGAAGCTGTTTTTT,CASSLPSNPRKLFF
TRBV3-1/TRBV3-2,.,TRBJ2-7,TGTGCCAGCAGCCGCGGCAGCTACGAGCAGTACTTC,CASSRGSYEQYF
TRBV9,.,TRBJ2-7,TGTGCCAGCAGCGTACACGGGACCTCTCCCGAGCAGTACTTC,CASSVHGTSPEQYF
TRBV11-2,TRBD2,TRBJ2-1,TGTGCCAGCAGCTTAGAGGGTAATAGCGGGGGCCTTTACAATGAGCAGTTCTTC,CASSLEGNSGGLYNEQFF
TRBV28,.,TRBJ1-2,TGTGCCAGCAGTCTTTCAGGTTATGGCTACACCTTC,CASSLSGYGYTF
TRBV6-5,TRBD1,TRBJ1-1,TGTGCCAGCATACGGACAGGATCTGAAGCTTTCTTT,CASIRTGSEAFF
TRBV10-2,TRBD2,TRBJ2-7,TGCGCCAGCACGGGACTAGCGGGGGCCAGCTCCTACGAGCAGTACTTC,CASTGLAGASSYEQYF
TRBV9,TRBD2,TRBJ2-1,TGTGCCAGCAGCCATCAGGAGCGGGGGCTATACAATGAGCAGTTCTTC,CASSHQERGLYNEQFF
TRBV4-1,.,TRBJ1-4,TGCGCCAGCAGCACCCGCCGGGGTGCAGCTAATGAAAAACTGTTTTTT,CASSTRRGAANEKLFF
TRBV5-6,.,TRBJ1-3,TGTGCCAGCAGCCCTGGCGTAAAGGGACCGGGAAACACCATATATTTT,CASSPGVKGPGNTIYF
TRBV5-4,.,TRBJ2-5,TGTGCCAGCAGCTTGTCGAATAGTGAAGAGACCCAGTACTTC,CASSLSNSEETQYF
TRBV2,TRBD2,TRBJ2-1,TGTGCCAGCAGAGGGACTAGCGGGGCCATAACCTACAATGAGCAGTTCTTC,CASRGTSGAITYNEQFF
TRBV27,.,TRBJ1-6,TGTGCCAGCAGTCGACATCTCAAGTCGGAGCCTAATTCACCCCTCCACTTT,CASSRHLKSEPNSPLHF
TRBV28,.,TRBJ1-2,TGTGCCAGCAGTTTGGACAGATATGGCTACACCTTC,CASSLDRYGYTF
TRBV5-6,.,TRBJ2-1,TGTGCCAGCAGCTTCGAGGCGGTAAGCTCCTACAATGAGCAGTTCTTC,CASSFEAVSSYNEQFF
TRBV7-2,.,TRBJ1-1,TGTGCCAGCAGCTTAGGTCAGGGCATGAACACTGAAGCTTTCTTT,CASSLGQGMNTEAFF
TRBV29-1,.,TRBJ1-2,TGCAGCGCCAAACCTGGCTACACCTTC,CSAKPGYTF
TRBV12-3/TRBV12-4,.,TRBJ2-7,TGTGCCAGCAGTGCCCTTCCCTACGAGCAGTACTTC,CASSALPYEQYF
TRBV3-1/TRBV3-2,TRBD2,TRBJ2-7,TGTGCCAGCAGCCCCGGACTAGCCCGCCCCGAGCAGTACTTC,CASSPGLARPEQYF
TRBV6-5,.,TRBJ2-1,TGTGCCAGCAGCGTCCCGTCTCAGCGGTCGCAGTTCTTC,CASSVPSQRSQFF
TRBV5-6,.,TRBJ2-5,TGTGCCAGCAGCTTTAAGGCAGGGTCAGAGACCCAGTACTTC,CASSFKAGSETQYF
TRBV6-5,.,TRBJ1-1,TGTGCCAGCAGTTACTCAGGGCAGCGCGAAGCTTTCTTT,CASSYSGQREAFF